A selection of T cell receptor beta chains follows, all from one sample in a study of shared T cell receptors in the human thymus. The protocol was immunoSEQ multiplex PCR, while the TCRdb copy is restricted to in-frame clones and leaves out a portion. Among about 380,000 clones, approximately 95% were seen once, and the ten largest hold approximately 0.02%. The material sequenced was thymocytes. Receptor source: a human donor. CDR3s include the opening cysteine and the closing phenylalanine or tryptophan. Each record gives: V gene, D gene, J gene, clone size, CDR3 protein, CDR3 DNA. The D gene is left open where the match is weak. Clone size appears in some rows only: once, few, many, or a class for an expanded clone.

>TRBV4-1|TRBD1|TRBJ2-5|once
CASSQEGTLGTDVQETQYF
TGCGCCAGCAGCCAAGAGGGGACCTTAGGGACAGACGTCCAAGAGACCCAGTACTTC
>TRBV11-2|NA|TRBJ2-7|NA
CASSPARASLYEQYF
TGTGCCAGCAGCCCCGCCCGGGCATCGCTATACGAGCAGTACTTC
>TRBV19|NA|TRBJ2-4|NA
CASSTNTAKQNIQYF
TGTGCCAGTAGCACGAATACGGCTAAACAAAACATTCAGTACTTC
>TRBV29-1|TRBD1|TRBJ1-1|NA
CSVDPISPGTGLGNTEAFF
TGCAGCGTTGACCCGATAAGCCCCGGGACAGGGTTGGGGAACACTGAAGCTTTCTTT
>TRBV7-2|TRBD2|TRBJ2-1|NA
CASSLAKVAGDHNEQFF
TGTGCCAGCAGCTTAGCGAAGGTAGCGGGAGACCACAATGAGCAGTTCTTC
>TRBV5-4|NA|TRBJ2-1|NA
CASSAGQGYNEQFF
TGTGCCAGCAGCGCCGGACAAGGCTACAATGAGCAGTTCTTC
>TRBV4-1|NA|TRBJ2-2|NA
CASSQQRIIQETGELFF
TGCGCCAGCAGCCAACAACGAATCATACAGGAGACCGGGGAGCTGTTTTTT
>TRBV2|TRBD2|TRBJ2-2|NA
CASSGTSGRENTGELFF
TGTGCCAGCAGCGGGACTAGCGGGAGGGAAAACACCGGGGAGCTGTTTTTT
>TRBV7-8|TRBD2|TRBJ2-1|NA
CASSHAFWSSGPKYDEQFF
TGTGCCAGCAGCCACGCATTCTGGTCTAGCGGGCCTAAATACGATGAGCAGTTCTTC
>TRBV21-1|NA|TRBJ2-3|NA
CASSIFWTSGNIDTQYF
TGTGCCAGCAGCATCTTTTGGACTAGCGGGAACATAGATACGCAGTATTTT
>TRBV19|NA|TRBJ2-7|NA
CASSGGYEQYF
TGTGCCAGTAGTGGGGGTTACGAGCAGTACTTC
>TRBV9|NA|TRBJ2-5|NA
CASSVGGASRETQYF
TGTGCCAGCAGCGTAGGTGGGGCCTCCAGAGAGACCCAGTACTTC
>TRBV7-2|NA|TRBJ2-6|few
CASSLFRGASGANVLTF
TGTGCCAGCAGCTTGTTTCGTGGGGCCTCTGGGGCCAACGTCCTGACTTTC
>TRBV7-2|NA|TRBJ1-2|NA
CASSHNLRDTEWNNYGYTF
TGTGCCAGCAGCCATAACCTCCGGGACACCGAGTGGAACAACTATGGCTACACCTTC
>TRBV11-1|NA|TRBJ2-7|NA
CASSIDTSYEQYF
TGTGCCAGCAGCATCGACACCTCCTACGAGCAGTACTTC
>TRBV27|NA|TRBJ1-4|NA
CASSLKFGYEKLFF
TGTGCCAGCAGTTTAAAGTTCGGATATGAAAAACTGTTTTTT
>TRBV9|NA|TRBJ1-2|NA
CASSPGGTYGYTF
TGTGCCAGCAGCCCCGGGGGGACCTATGGCTACACCTTC
>TRBV19|TRBD2|TRBJ2-1|NA
CASSPEREAGYNEQFF
TGTGCCAGTAGTCCAGAGCGGGAGGCGGGGTACAATGAGCAGTTCTTC
>TRBV6-5|NA|TRBJ1-1|NA
CASSYSRGGNTEAFF
TGTGCCAGCAGTTACTCGAGAGGGGGGAACACTGAAGCTTTCTTT
>TRBV29-1|NA|TRBJ1-1|few
CSPSSNTEAFF
TGCAGCCCCAGCTCGAACACTGAAGCTTTCTTT
>TRBV2|NA|TRBJ2-3|NA
CASSEVSSVSTDTQYF
TGTGCCAGCAGTGAAGTCTCTAGCGTTAGCACAGATACGCAGTATTTT
>TRBV5-1|TRBD2|TRBJ2-2|once
CASSPGLAGGPPNTGELFF
TGCGCCAGCAGCCCCGGACTAGCGGGAGGGCCACCCAACACCGGGGAGCTGTTTTTT
>TRBV7-3|NA|TRBJ2-7|NA
CASSPLPGVQYF
TGTGCCAGCAGCCCCCTTCCCGGGGTGCAGTACTTC
>TRBV7-2|TRBD2|TRBJ2-5|NA
CASSLGGRNRETQYF
TGTGCCAGCAGCTTAGGCGGGAGGAATAGGGAGACCCAGTACTTC
>TRBV28|NA|TRBJ2-7|NA
CASSSDGSYEQYF
TGTGCCAGCAGCTCGGACGGCTCCTACGAGCAGTACTTC
>TRBV28|NA|TRBJ1-5|NA
CASSPWLTETSNQPQHF
TGTGCCAGCAGCCCCTGGCTGACAGAGACTAGCAATCAGCCCCAGCATTTT
>TRBV6-6|TRBD1|TRBJ2-1|NA
CASSSNDRGRYNEQFF
TGTGCCAGCAGTTCCAACGACAGGGGGCGTTACAATGAGCAGTTCTTC
>TRBV28|NA|TRBJ1-1|NA
CASSWERWEAFF
TGTGCCAGCAGTTGGGAACGGTGGGAAGCTTTCTTT
>TRBV28|TRBD1|TRBJ1-2|NA
CASSLYIIGQGGNYGYTF
TGTGCCAGCAGTTTATATATAATCGGACAGGGCGGGAACTATGGCTACACCTTC
>TRBV13|NA|TRBJ2-7|NA
CASSSLQEDYEQYF
TGTGCCAGCAGCTCCTTACAGGAAGACTACGAGCAGTACTTC
>TRBV6-4|NA|TRBJ2-6|NA
CASSDVRGPSGANVLTF
TGTGCCAGCAGTGACGTAAGAGGGCCAAGTGGGGCCAACGTCCTGACTTTC
>TRBV6-6|NA|TRBJ2-1|NA
CASSWASTVGNEQFF
TGTGCCAGCAGCTGGGCCTCCACTGTTGGCAATGAGCAGTTCTTC
>TRBV20-1|NA|TRBJ2-2|NA
CSASSPGELFF
TGCAGTGCTAGTTCCCCCGGGGAGCTGTTTTTT
>TRBV11-2|TRBD2|TRBJ2-2|NA
CASSSSAGGTGELFF
TGTGCCAGCAGCTCCTCAGCGGGAGGGACCGGGGAGCTGTTTTTT
>TRBV7-6|NA|TRBJ1-1|NA
CASSSDSYTEAFF
TGTGCCAGCAGCTCTGACAGTTACACTGAAGCTTTCTTT
>TRBV7-2|NA|TRBJ1-4|once
CASRTTAATNEKLFF
TGTGCCAGCAGGACGACGGCGGCCACTAATGAAAAACTGTTTTTT
>TRBV28|NA|TRBJ2-1|NA
CASSPPLRGRNEQFF
TGTGCCAGCAGTCCTCCCTTGCGAGGACGGAATGAGCAGTTCTTC
>TRBV14|NA|TRBJ2-2|NA
CASSPQPGSGAGELFF
TGTGCCAGCAGCCCGCAACCCGGGAGTGGGGCCGGGGAGCTGTTTTTT
>TRBV6-4|NA|TRBJ1-3|NA
CASSERAGNTIYF
TGTGCCAGCAGTGAGCGGGCTGGAAACACCATATATTTT
>TRBV7-8|TRBD1|TRBJ2-3|NA
CASSLGQGLTDTQYF
TGTGCCAGCAGCTTAGGACAGGGTTTAACAGATACGCAGTATTTT
>TRBV7-8|TRBD2|TRBJ2-1|NA
CASSLGHLSIQRGNNEQFF
TGTGCCAGCAGCTTAGGGCACCTCTCAATACAGCGGGGGAACAATGAGCAGTTCTTC
>TRBV27|TRBD2|TRBJ2-5|once
CASSLWVPGGPRETQYF
TGTGCCAGCAGTTTATGGGTTCCGGGAGGGCCCCGGGAGACCCAGTACTTC
>TRBV5-5|NA|TRBJ1-3|NA
CASSFPGAGNTIYF
TGTGCCAGCAGCTTTCCAGGGGCTGGAAACACCATATATTTT
>TRBV10-3|TRBD1|TRBJ1-5|NA
CAISAGTGAQPQHF
TGTGCCATCAGTGCGGGGACAGGGGCGCAGCCCCAGCATTTT
>TRBV5-6|TRBD2|TRBJ2-7|NA
CASSPPGTSVSYEQYF
TGTGCCAGCAGCCCGCCCGGGACTAGCGTCTCCTACGAGCAGTACTTC
>TRBV7-2|TRBD1|TRBJ1-2|NA
CASSLIRDRDTSGYTF
TGTGCCAGCAGCTTAATAAGGGACAGGGATACGTCAGGCTACACCTTC
>TRBV9|NA|TRBJ2-1|NA
CASSVTSNYNEQFF
TGTGCCAGCAGCGTGACTAGTAATTACAATGAGCAGTTCTTC
>TRBV11-2|TRBD2|TRBJ2-3|NA
CASSSTGLAGTDTQYF
TGTGCCAGCAGCTCAACGGGACTAGCGGGAACAGATACGCAGTATTTT